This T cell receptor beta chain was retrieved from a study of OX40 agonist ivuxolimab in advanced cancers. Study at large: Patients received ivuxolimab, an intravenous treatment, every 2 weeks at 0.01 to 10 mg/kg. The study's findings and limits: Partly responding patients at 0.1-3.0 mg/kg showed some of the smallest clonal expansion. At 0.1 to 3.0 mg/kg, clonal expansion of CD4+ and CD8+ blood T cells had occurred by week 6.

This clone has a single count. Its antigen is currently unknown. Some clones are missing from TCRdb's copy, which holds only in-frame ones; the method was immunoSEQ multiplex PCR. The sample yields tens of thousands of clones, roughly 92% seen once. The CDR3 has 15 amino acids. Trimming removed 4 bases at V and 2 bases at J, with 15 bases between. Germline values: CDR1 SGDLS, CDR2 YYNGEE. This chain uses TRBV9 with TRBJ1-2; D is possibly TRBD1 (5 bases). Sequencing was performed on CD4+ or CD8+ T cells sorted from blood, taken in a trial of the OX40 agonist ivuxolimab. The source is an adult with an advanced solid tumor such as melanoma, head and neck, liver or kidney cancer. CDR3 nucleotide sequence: TGTGCCAGCAGCTCCCGACAGCGGGAAAACTATGGCTACACCTTC. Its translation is CASSSRQRENYGYTF.